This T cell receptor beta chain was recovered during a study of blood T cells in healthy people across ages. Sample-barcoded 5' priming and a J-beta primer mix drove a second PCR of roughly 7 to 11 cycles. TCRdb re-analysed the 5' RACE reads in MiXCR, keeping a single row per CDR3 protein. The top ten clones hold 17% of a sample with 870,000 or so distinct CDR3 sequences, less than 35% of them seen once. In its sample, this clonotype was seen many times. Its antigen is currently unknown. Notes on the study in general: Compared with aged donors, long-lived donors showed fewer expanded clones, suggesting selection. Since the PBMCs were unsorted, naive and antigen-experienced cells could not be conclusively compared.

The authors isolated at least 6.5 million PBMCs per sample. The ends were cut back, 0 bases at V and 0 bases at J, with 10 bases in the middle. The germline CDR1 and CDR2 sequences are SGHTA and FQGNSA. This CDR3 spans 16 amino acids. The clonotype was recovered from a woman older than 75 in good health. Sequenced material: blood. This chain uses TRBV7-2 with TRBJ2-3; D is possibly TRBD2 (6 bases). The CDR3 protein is CASSLAYSGSTDTQYF. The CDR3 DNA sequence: TGTGCCAGCAGCTTAGCGTATAGCGGAAGCACAGATACGCAGTATTTT.